This TCR beta chain stems from a study of PD-1 blockade in classical Hodgkin lymphoma (dated by TCRdb to about 2020). The study in broad terms: To define a peripheral blood immune signature of response to PD-1 blockade in classical Hodgkin lymphoma, the study combined TCR beta sequencing with CyTOF. What the authors observed across the whole study: The study was limited to a single clinical trial cohort, and causes of repertoire differences, possibly disease activity or prior therapy, remained undefined. Newly diagnosed patients were reported to have lower baseline TCR diversity than healthy donors, and relapsed/refractory patients were reported to have lower baseline TCR diversity still.

The CDR3 covers 16 residues, taking in both the cysteine and the phenylalanine. The read is trimmed to its CDR3 DNA, 48 bases read in frame from base 1. At the junction V is shortened by 2 bases and J by 3 bases; bases outside the gene matches: 7. The Qiagen DNeasy kit was used to extract genomic DNA from unsorted PBMCs and from the negatively selected CD4+ and CD8+ fractions. Using primers that anneal to V and J segments, immunoSEQ multiplex PCR amplified the TCR beta CDR3 regions. A synthetic immune receptor repertoire was used to minimize amplification bias, and any remaining bias was removed computationally after sequencing. On the study's bioinformatics: Custom Python scripts were used to quantify repertoire diversity as the Shannon entropy index. The unsorted, CD4+ and CD8+ repertoires were each analyzed separately, with the exception of combined analyses, where CD4+ and CD8+ sequences were merged in silico. The clones in this table, taken by TCRdb from immuneACCESS, are in-frame only. Not every clone is retained; where verified, under half of the shortfall comes from an unresolved V gene, and the cause of the rest is unknown. D and trimming were read from the DNA, whereas the V and J calls and clone size are those reported in that table. Across this sample there are 20,000 to 25,000 clones, with under 95% seen only once. The ten largest clones add up to approximately 0.54% of the sample.

The sample's time point label, decoded: newly diagnosed, previously untreated cHL patient sample. CD4+ T cells were purified from thawed PBMCs by magnetic negative selection with a Miltenyi CD4+ T cell isolation kit. To serve as a comparison group for the relapsed/refractory trial patients, PBMCs were sequenced from patients with newly diagnosed, previously untreated classical Hodgkin lymphoma. Peripheral blood was collected in 8 mL Vacutainer Cell Preparation Tubes, from which PBMCs were isolated by centrifugation and then cryopreserved. Purified CD4+ and CD8+ fractions were generated only in cases for which an additional PBMC sample was available. Magnetically labelled cells were removed on LS columns in a quadroMACS separator, and the flow-through was collected as the purified fraction. On this clone itself: What antigen it recognizes has not been identified. The sample holds no much larger clone one base away, and base qualities are not on file.

Material for sequencing was CD4+ T cells from blood. The sequence links TRBV6-7 to TRBJ2-5; 9 central nucleotides agree with TRBD1. TRBV6-7 carries the ORF label, with uncertain function. The receptor was derived from a human donor with classical Hodgkin lymphoma. DNA sequence: TGTGCCAGCAGTTACGGAATACAGGGGGCAGAAGAGACCCAGTACTTC. Protein translation: CASSYGIQGAEETQYF.